The 10 T cell receptor beta chains given below trace back to one sample, sequenced in a study of identical twins. TCRdb re-called the 5' RACE reads with MiXCR, one entry per CDR3 protein. The top ten hold 4% to 4.5% of the sample, which has 600,000 to 700,000 distinct CDR3 sequences, around 20% seen once. The same sample was also used in a study of T cells expressing NK-cell markers.

The sample consisted of PBMCs. These receptors all stem from a woman aged 18 to 35 in good health.

The V call is TRBV12-3 or TRBV12-4, the J call TRBJ2-1; tentative D call: TRBD2 (5 bases). Trimming pared 5 bases from V and 1 base from J, leaving 12 bases between. The CDR3 is 15 amino acids. The DNA of the CDR3 is TGTGCCAGCAGTCCCTTTCAGCGGTCCTACAATGAGCAGTTCTTC. It codes for CASSPFQRSYNEQFF.

In its sample, this clonotype was seen a few times. The V call is TRBV20-1, the J call TRBJ2-5, with D perhaps matching TRBD2 (5 bases). V was clipped by 1 base and J by 5 bases, with 11 bases between them. This CDR3 has 13 amino acids. Germline CDR1 is DFQATT and CDR2 is SNEGSKA (reference sequence). CDR3 protein: CSARVPWEETQYF. The DNA for the CDR3 is TGCAGTGCTAGAGTTCCTTGGGAGGAGACCCAGTACTTC.

This clonotype was observed at least ten times. The chain couples TRBV12-3 or TRBV12-4 to TRBJ1-2; maybe TRBD1 (6 bases). The ends were cut back, 5 bases at V and 8 bases at J, with 9 bases in the middle. The CDR3 runs 11 residues. Here the CDR3 DNA reads TGTGCCAGCAGTGGCAGGGGCGGCTACACCTTC. Translation gives CASSGRGGYTF.

This clonotype was observed a handful of times. The J gene is TRBJ1-2, the V gene TRBV2, with D tentatively TRBD1 (5 bases). The CDR3 totals 14 residues. Trimming shortened V by 2 bases and J by 3 bases, and 10 bases separated the two germline ends. Looked up from germline, CDR1 is SNHLY and CDR2 is FYNNEI. CDR3 coding DNA: TGTGCCAGCAGTGAAAGTGAAGGGGACTATGGCTACACCTTC. Translating it yields CASSESEGDYGYTF.

The gene calls are TRBV10-3 and TRBJ2-7; D possibly corresponds to TRBD2 (5 bases). The CDR3 runs to 14 residues. In germline, CDR1 is ENHRY, CDR2 SYGVKD. The V end was cut by 7 bases, the J end by 7 bases, with 20 bases between. The CDR3 spells CAIKVGGLTGEQYF. CDR3 nucleotide sequence: TGTGCCATCAAGGTTGGTGGACTTACCGGGGAGCAGTACTTC.

The gene calls are TRBV7-2 and TRBJ2-7, with 7 bases aligning to TRBD2. Germline lookup yields CDR1 SGHTA and CDR2 FQGNSA. V gave up 5 bases and J gave up 2 bases; unmatched junction bases: 6. This CDR3 contains 14 residues. This chain's CDR3 is CASSTGRGAYEQYF. The CDR3 nucleotides are TGTGCCAGCAGCACTGGCCGGGGGGCCTACGAGCAGTACTTC.

The chain carries TRBV20-1 and TRBJ2-1; a possible D gene is TRBD1 (7 bases). V shed 6 bases and J shed 7 bases, with 19 bases lying between them. The CDR3 consists of 14 residues. CDR1 and CDR2 from the germline V gene are DFQATT and SNEGSKA (reference sequence). The CDR3 nucleotides read TGCAGTGCACTAGAAGGGGGCGCGGGAAATGAGCAGTTCTTC. It is translated as CSALEGGAGNEQFF.

The gene calls are TRBV9 and TRBJ2-7; 10 nucleotides align to TRBD1. Per germline, CDR1 SGDLS and CDR2 YYNGEE. Trimming cost V 2 bases and J 5 bases; bases outside gene matches: 7. CDR3 length: 15 amino acids. The CDR3 sequence is CASSVGGQGVNEQYF. For the CDR3, the DNA is TGTGCCAGCAGCGTCGGCGGACAGGGGGTCAACGAGCAGTACTTC.

The V call is TRBV20-1, the J call TRBJ2-3, with D possibly being TRBD2 (5 bases). Germline CDR1 is DFQATT and CDR2 is SNEGSKA (reference sequence). The CDR3 runs to 11 residues. Trimming pared 8 bases from V and 6 bases from J, leaving 12 bases between. The chain's CDR3 is CSPSTRDTQYF. The CDR3 DNA sequence: TGCAGTCCTTCCACTAGGGATACGCAGTATTTT.

This chain uses TRBV5-1 with TRBJ2-1; 14 bases agree with TRBD2. Germline CDR1 SGHRS, CDR2 YFSETQ. This CDR3 contains 17 residues. Germline trimming cut 4 bases from V and 6 bases from J; bases unmatched to any gene: 9. The CDR3 DNA is TGCGCCAGCAGCAAAGGGACTAGCGGGGGTTTGTCCAATGAGCAGTTCTTC. This translates into CASSKGTSGGLSNEQFF.